This section outlines one T cell receptor (beta chain) sequence together with its context. Its target is not known. The sample originates from a study of blood T cells in healthy people across ages. Findings of the study overall: Whereas aged donors had fewer naive CD4+ cells, long-lived donors had more of them and higher diversity. CMV status of donors was unknown, possibly confounding expanded clonotype changes.

Each sample had at least 6 million PBMCs isolated. The germline CDR1 and CDR2 sequences are SGDLS and YYNGEE. Trimming cost V 4 bases and J 8 bases; bases outside gene matches: 18. The CDR3 has 18 amino acids. For the second PCR, which ran for about 6 to 12 cycles, a sample-barcoded 5' primer and a J-beta primer mix were used. TCRdb independently ran MiXCR on the 5' RACE reads; one entry per CDR3 protein. The sample has about 970,000 distinct CDR3 sequences; roughly 47% are singletons. This chain connects TRBV9 to TRBJ2-1; TRBD2 matches at 10 bases. What was sequenced was blood. This sequence was found in a woman aged 55-75 years in good health. CDR3 bases: TGTGCCAGCAGCCGCAACACCCAGCCCAGCGGGAGGGAGGATGAGCAGTTCTTC. This codes for CASSRNTQPSGREDEQFF.